This note documents a single T cell receptor (beta chain) sequence. This clone is a singleton in its sample. Its antigen specificity is not known. Base qualities were left out, and no much larger clone turns up one base away. These data are taken from a study of cytomegalovirus exposure and HLA in healthy donors (dated by TCRdb to about 2017). Study-level background: An earlier analysis of some 550 of the donors reported about 250 Gb of sequence data and some 100 million unique TCR beta sequences from 150 million to 200 million T cells. Along with the approximately 700-subject first cohort, a separate validation cohort of roughly 110 different subjects was used. Of the 300 to 450 genotyped donors, 65% to 90% were placed in the genetic ancestry cluster associated with self-reported Caucasian donors. Genome-wide SNP genotypes for about 60% of the roughly 670 donors were used in a later genetic analysis, which treated that subset as a discovery cohort. An early release that covered roughly 600 HLA-typed donors contained approximately 300 gigabases of sequencing data and roughly 84 million unique TCR sequences. The study used immunosequencing to profile the T cell repertoires of approximately 650 subjects and linked those repertoires to cytomegalovirus serostatus. The number of donors typed differed by locus, with 629-630 for A, B, C, DRB1 and DQB1, 522 for DQA1, 600 to 610 for DPA1, and approximately 470 for DPB1. Donor age, sex, ethnicity and CMV serostatus were collected together with the repertoire data. HLA typing covered class I and class II loci at four-digit resolution. Rather than using new phenotypic data, the later analysis identified candidate immune exposures from TCR beta sequences and from how often those sequences occurred across donors. Across about 380 genotyped donors of the cohort, an average of about 240,000 unique TCR beta nucleotide sequences per donor were sequenced, and roughly 20% of those sequences were non-productive. To decide whether each TCR beta V gene segment behaved as functional or pseudogenic, an earlier analysis of 587 of the donors relied on high-throughput TCR beta sequencing. Because of strong linkage in the cohort, 5 or 6 DR-DQ haplotypes were treated as single units for association and clustering. To study patterns of TCR occurrence, a later analysis re-analyzed previously published TCR beta repertoires from more than 550 donors and added high-resolution HLA genotyping. All discovery cohort repertoires had been generated on a single sequencing platform. The study aimed to test whether signatures of past pathogen exposure could be identified by cataloging public T cell receptors. The study combined high-throughput TCR immunosequencing, statistical association of individual TCRs with disease status, and machine learning to predict cytomegalovirus infection status.

Beyond this particular receptor, the publication reports: A later analysis reported that several top co-occurrence clusters appeared linked to parvovirus B19, influenza, CMV and Epstein-Barr virus. V-gene and J-gene trimming of TCR beta chains was associated with a missense DCLRE1C variant in a later genetic analysis, and the association was replicated in an independent cohort. Compared with equally common non-associated chains, HLA-associated TCR beta chains in a later analysis were more clonally expanded and had lower generation probabilities. A further reported finding was that TCR beta sequences accurately predicted the HLA-A and HLA-B alleles for most subjects in the first cohort. Because the 87-base-pair reads could not distinguish some IMGT-functional V segments, including TRBV6-2 and TRBV6-3, those segments were excluded. The presence/absence analyses assumed that sequencing depth was roughly uniform across donors, and that assumption may not be true. In vitro tests confirmed that a few of the cytomegalovirus-associated TCR beta chains recognize cytomegalovirus antigens. A later genetic analysis reported fewer N-insertions in productive TCRs among donors in an Asian-associated ancestry cluster than the approximately 700-donor mean. In a later analysis, most CMV-associated TCR beta chains were found to appear HLA-restricted, with HLA associations seemingly driven largely by CMV exposure. Because HLA typing was unavailable for some donors at each locus, only the typed subset was used in association tests. Correlated functional status among segregating V segments might reflect linkage disequilibrium, but an unknown experimental factor could not be ruled out. The only immune exposure information available for the cohort was CMV serostatus. Assigning TCR associations to individual alleles was difficult when HLA alleles, especially DR and DQ, strongly co-occurred. In an earlier analysis of 587 of the donors, most TCR beta V segments appeared in productive rearrangements about 87% or about 30% of the time, broadly matching IMGT annotations. A later analysis found that TCR association rates varied across HLA loci, with DRB1 alleles showing the most associated TCRs and HLA-C alleles the fewest. According to the authors, the approach could potentially be generalized to other disease states and immunological phenotypes. Cytomegalovirus status was reported to be diagnosed by the classifier with high specificity and sensitivity in both the original and validation cohorts. In this cohort, only TCR beta chains were sequenced, and detectable features were limited by the absence of alpha or paired-chain data. A cluster of highly shared sequence variants was judged likely to represent a technical artifact of the sequencing pipeline. A later analysis associated about 16,000 TCR beta sequences with specific HLA alleles at a false discovery rate of 0.05. Most TCR sequences were seen in very few donors, while some public TCRs were found in many individuals. Because counts were too low, fewer than 20 rarely observed V segments, including chromosome 9 orphons, were excluded from the earlier analysis of roughly 580 of the donors. The study listed 170 or so TCR beta chains as associated with cytomegalovirus.

In total, roughly 710 healthy bone marrow donors made up the cohort. At the time of sampling, all cohort members were nominally healthy, though unrecorded immune exposures were likely present. The donor tested CMV seronegative and was one of the 352 seronegative cohort members. A peripheral blood sample was collected from each donor, and TCR beta sequencing was performed on peripheral blood mononuclear cells. The Qiagen DNeasy Blood Extraction Kit was used to extract genomic DNA from the blood cell samples. The CDR3, from cysteine to phenylalanine, totals 14 residues. Only the CDR3 portion is preserved as DNA: 42 bases, with reading frame beginning at the first base. The germline V gene sets CDR1 to SGHDT and CDR2 to YYEEEE. The germline ends are 14 bases apart after V is trimmed by 2 bases and J by 5 bases. Libraries were built with the immunoSEQ multiplex PCR assay. For the multiplex PCR, a mixture combining 60 forward primers for TCR Vbeta segments and 13 reverse primers for TCR Jbeta segments was used. The CDR3 region of rearranged TCR beta genes was amplified from genomic DNA with a multiplex PCR assay. On the Illumina HiSeq System, the amplified TCR beta libraries were sequenced as 87-base-pair reads. Per the authors' processing: Across the 640 or so repertoires, a later analysis counted some 80 million unique TCR beta chains, roughly 11 million of which were shared by at least two donors. Raw reads were error-corrected and collapsed into unique sequences with a nearest-neighbor algorithm that merged closely related sequences to remove PCR and sequencing errors. Alignment of CDR3 sequences to IMGT reference sequences was used to assign V, D and J gene segments. For a sequence to be retained, at least a six-nucleotide match to both a V gene segment and a J gene segment was required. Rearrangements were classified as productive when the CDR3 lacked stop codons and remained in frame with V and J, and all other rearrangements were classified as non-productive. CDR3 was defined according to IMGT convention as the region running from the second conserved V-encoded cysteine to the conserved J-encoded phenylalanine. The earlier analysis of about 640 of the donors excluded any sequence lacking an unambiguous match to a single V gene segment. An earlier analysis of around 600 of the donors classified V segments as functional when productive rearrangements were above 56.7% and as segregating when the standard deviation between donors was above 5%. A statistical classification framework was built to diagnose cytomegalovirus status from the catalog of TCR beta chain sequences. A later analysis assigned V and J genes by comparing TCR nucleotide sequences with IMGT/GENE-DB human TR gene sequences. Using the TCRdist pipeline, a later analysis assigned CDR3 sequences along with most-parsimonious VDJ recombination scenarios. In a later analysis, each TCR beta chain was defined by its CDR3 amino acid sequence together with its V-gene family, and reads without a unique V-gene family were excluded. In a later analysis, around 650 highly shared, low-generation-probability nucleotide sequences were removed to address suspected cross-contamination and a sequencing artifact. A later analysis calculated a clonal expansion index for each public chain from normalized within-repertoire ranks of inferred template counts. In a later analysis, generation probabilities were computed with a VDJ recombination model fitted to out-of-frame rearrangements, and the resulting probabilities were checked against IGoR. In a later analysis, TCR-TCR, TCR-HLA and TCR-CMV co-occurrence was scored with hypergeometric tests, and a repertoire-size bias correction was applied to TCR pairs. False discovery rates were estimated in a later analysis by permuting HLA or CMV assignments 20 times. In a later analysis, co-occurring TCRs were grouped using DBSCAN, with TCRdist sequence similarity added in when clustering inside HLA-allele-positive subsets. Repertoires with fewer than 30,000 or more than 120,000 public chains, plus five repertoires with anomalous nucleotide sharing, were excluded from co-occurrence clustering. The clones in this table, taken by TCRdb from immuneACCESS, are in-frame only. Not every clone is retained; where verified, under half of the shortfall comes from an unresolved V gene, and the cause of the rest is unknown. The DNA was the basis for D and trimming; V, J and clone size are from that table. For this sample there are approximately 100,000 clones; 80% appear just once. The ten largest clonotypes hold 2% to 2.5% of the sample.

The material sequenced was PBMCs. The TCR sequence derives from a man younger than 30 in good health and CMV-seronegative. The V and J genes are TRBV5-6 and TRBJ2-7, with a weak D call of TRBD1 (5 bases match). The DNA sequence reads TGTGCCAGCAGCTTTAGTCTGACAGACGACGAGCAGTACTTC. It codes for CASSFSLTDDEQYF.